The rows below give T cell receptor beta chains drawn from one sample of a study of PD-L1 blockade in urothelial cancer. TCRdb's copy holds only in-frame clones and misses some; the assay was immunoSEQ multiplex PCR. Altogether more than 55,000 clones are present, roughly 84% being singletons, with the ten largest covering 2.5% to 3%. The material was PBMCs, obtained around atezolizumab (anti-PD-L1) treatment. The receptors originated from a man between 45 and 60 years old with urothelial cancer. Both conserved end residues are part of each CDR3. A D gene is named only where the DNA matches it firmly. Not every row has a clone size; where given, it reads once, few, many or a size class.

D | J | length | size | V | DNA | CDR3
TRBD2 | TRBJ2-1 | 12 | once | TRBV10-1 | TGCGCCAGCAGTGGGACTAGCGGGTCCAAGTTCTTC | CASSGTSGSKFF
- | TRBJ1-4 | 18 | once | TRBV5-6 | TGTGCCAGCAGCTTGGGATCTACTTCTTGGAGGTCTAATGAAAAACTGTTTTTT | CASSLGSTSWRSNEKLFF
- | TRBJ1-1 | 14 | - | TRBV6-5 | TGTGCCAGCAGTTCCGGACAGTTGGGCACTGAAGCTTTCTTT | CASSSGQLGTEAFF
- | TRBJ2-5 | 14 | - | TRBV7-2 | TGTGCCAGCAGCTCTACAGCATTAACTCAGACCCAGTACTTC | CASSSTALTQTQYF
TRBD1 | TRBJ1-3 | 18 | - | TRBV4-1 | TGCGCCAGCAGCCAAGACGGCGATCGGACAGGGTCTGGAAACACCATATATTTT | CASSQDGDRTGSGNTIYF
TRBD1 | TRBJ2-3 | 17 | - | TRBV9 | TGTGCCAGCAGCTATCAAGACAGGGTTTTTAGTACAGATACGCAGTATTTT | CASSYQDRVFSTDTQYF
- | TRBJ2-7 | 14 | - | TRBV21-1 | TGTGCCATCGGGACCGCCGGGACAGGAGGCGAGCAGTACTTC | CAIGTAGTGGEQYF
- | TRBJ1-2 | 14 | - | TRBV19 | TGTGCCAGTACCCCGGGCAGGGTTTCCTATGGCTACACCTTC | CASTPGRVSYGYTF
- | TRBJ1-2 | 15 | - | TRBV28 | TGTGCCAGCAGGGCCAATATGGACTCGAACTATGGCTACACCTTC | CASRANMDSNYGYTF
TRBD2 | TRBJ2-1 | 15 | - | TRBV7-9 | TGTGCCAGCACCGCGACTAGCGGACCTTACAATGAGCAGTTCTTC | CASTATSGPYNEQFF
- | TRBJ2-1 | 11 | - | TRBV11-1 | TGTGCCAGCAGCGCGCGCCTAGTACCGTTCTTC | CASSARLVPFF
TRBD2 | TRBJ2-7 | 17 | - | TRBV13 | TGTGCCAGCAGCTTGGGAGGTGTTGGGGGGGGGACCTACGAGCAGTACTTC | CASSLGGVGGGTYEQYF
- | TRBJ1-1 | 15 | - | TRBV5-1 | TGCGCCAGCAGCTCACCCGATGGGGGCCATACTGAAGCTTTCTTT | CASSSPDGGHTEAFF
TRBD2 | TRBJ2-1 | 15 | - | TRBV11-3 | TGTGCCAGCAGCCTCTCTTGGACGGGAGGGTATGAGCAGTTCTTC | CASSLSWTGGYEQFF
TRBD1 | TRBJ1-1 | 16 | - | TRBV4-2 | TGTGCCAGCAGCCAAGAAGGCTACGGACAGGGGGCGCGGGCTTTCTTT | CASSQEGYGQGARAFF
- | TRBJ2-7 | 13 | few | TRBV5-8 | TGTGCCAGCAGCGGTGGGGGCAGATACGAGCAGTACTTC | CASSGGGRYEQYF
- | TRBJ2-1 | 16 | - | TRBV28 | TGTGCCAGCAGTTTCCTCGGACTCACGACCTACAATGAGCAGTTCTTC | CASSFLGLTTYNEQFF
- | TRBJ2-7 | 17 | - | TRBV7-2 | TGTGCCAGCAGCTTAATCAGTGGGGGCCGGGGCTCCTACGAGCAGTACTTC | CASSLISGGRGSYEQYF
TRBD1 | TRBJ2-7 | 16 | - | TRBV7-8 | TGTGCCAGCAGCTTAAGTTCAGGGACAGGAGCCTACGAGCAGTACTTC | CASSLSSGTGAYEQYF
TRBD1 | TRBJ2-2 | 15 | - | TRBV11-3 | TGTGCCAGCAGCCCCGGGGACAGACCGCCGTGGGAGCTGTTTTTT | CASSPGDRPPWELFF